Presented here are 2 T cell receptor beta chains from one specimen sequenced in a study of cytomegalovirus exposure and HLA in healthy donors (dated by TCRdb to the late 2010s). Receptors were amplified or captured by the immunoSEQ multiplex PCR assay. For the multiplex PCR, a mixture combining 60 forward primers for TCR Vbeta segments and 13 reverse primers for TCR Jbeta segments was used. TCRdb holds this immuneACCESS table with in-frame rearrangements only. Some clones are missing; in checked studies, unresolved V genes explain under half, and the rest has no known cause. Counted in this sample were some 80,000 clones; about four fifths of them appeared once. Clones ranked in the top ten supply 3.4% of the sample. The sample taken for sequencing was PBMCs. Receptors originate from a middle-aged man in good health and CMV-seronegative.

V usage is TRBV5-8 and J usage is TRBJ1-1, with 10 bases identical to TRBD1. Per germline, CDR1 SGHTS and CDR2 YDEGEE. J was trimmed by 2 bases and V by 2 bases; bases with no gene match: 3. The CDR3 spans 15 residues. CDR3 amino acids: CASSFRTGGNTEAFF. In DNA form, the CDR3 reads TGTGCCAGCAGCTTTCGGACAGGGGGAAACACTGAAGCTTTCTTT.

V is TRBV19 and J is TRBJ1-1; D gene unclear. Germline-derived CDR1 and CDR2 are LNHDA and SQIVND (reference sequence). V lost 6 bases to trimming and J lost 5 bases, with 19 bases between them. The CDR3 has 15 residues. CDR3 amino acids: CASSPVGGRMTEAFF. The CDR3 bases are TGTGCCAGTAGCCCCGTGGGAGGGCGAATGACTGAAGCTTTCTTT.